The next 21 T cell receptor beta chains were all read from a single sample in a study of control samples from healthy donors and cancer patients. The assay was immunoSEQ multiplex PCR, and TCRdb's table has in-frame clones only and misses some. Seen here are about 61,000 clones, 90% observed once, and the top ten hold approximately 5.9%. The sequencing input was PBMCs. The receptors originated from a man in his sixties with colorectal cancer.

The chain carries TRBV11-2 and TRBJ1-2; TRBD1 aligns across 8 bases. In germline, CDR1 is SGHAT, CDR2 FQNNGV. After removal of 3 bases from V and 4 bases from J, the junction contained 10 bases not matched to a gene. The CDR3 contains 16 residues. The DNA of the CDR3 is TGTGCCAGCAGCTTTACTATGGGCAGGGGGCCCTATGGCTACACCTTC. Amino acids: CASSFTMGRGPYGYTF.

V usage is TRBV5-6 and J usage is TRBJ1-3; tentative D call: TRBD1 (5 bases). CDR1 is SGHDT and CDR2 is YYEEEE in the germline V gene. This CDR3 spans 15 amino acids. Trimming shortened V by 0 bases and J by 4 bases, and 11 bases separated the two germline ends. CDR3 loop: CASSLGFAGGNTIYF. DNA for the CDR3: TGTGCCAGCAGCTTGGGGTTTGCAGGGGGAAACACCATATATTTT.

The gene calls are TRBV15 and TRBJ2-3, with 8 bases matching TRBD1. This CDR3 spans 13 amino acids. CDR1 and CDR2 from the germline V gene are LNHNV and YYDKDF (reference sequence). The junction had 1 base not matched to a gene; V was cut back by 1 base and J by 7 bases. CDR3 nucleotide sequence: TGTGCCACCAGCAGAGGGACAGGGTATACGCAGTATTTT. This gives the protein CATSRGTGYTQYF.

This chain joins TRBV5-1 and TRBJ2-5; tentatively, D is TRBD1 or TRBD2 (6 bases each). Between the trimmed V and J ends, which lost 0 bases and 5 bases, there was a span of 17 bases. The germline CDR1 and CDR2 sequences are SGHRS and YFSETQ. The CDR3 consists of 16 residues. DNA of the CDR3: TGCGCCAGCAGCTTGGATGGGGGGCCCGGCCAGGAGACCCAGTACTTC. Protein product: CASSLDGGPGQETQYF.

The chain has TRBV7-9 and TRBJ1-5, with TRBD1 identical over 8 bases. J lost 6 bases, V lost 5 bases, and 6 bases had no gene match. The CDR3 length is 14 residues. Germline-derived CDR1 and CDR2 are SEHNR and FQNEAQ (reference sequence). The CDR3 region has the DNA TGTGCCAGCAGCCCTCAGGGGGCCAGTCAGCCCCAGCATTTT. It translates to CASSPQGASQPQHF.

The chain employs TRBV7-6 and TRBJ2-7, with TRBD2 matching over 7 bases. CDR3 size: 14 residues. The V segment lost 1 base and the J segment 7 bases; nucleotides outside the gene matches: 7. The V gene's germline CDR1 is SGHVS and CDR2 FNYEAQ. CDR3 coding DNA: TGTGCCAGCAGCTTAGAGGCATTGGGGGGGGAGCAGTACTTC. It translates to CASSLEALGGEQYF.

The chain links TRBV2 to TRBJ2-2; D gene unclear. This CDR3 spans 14 amino acids. The germline V and J ends were trimmed by 7 bases and 5 bases, with 14 bases remaining between them. Germline V CDR1 and CDR2: SNHLY, FYNNEI. The CDR3 spells CASKEALGTGELFF. The CDR3 DNA is TGTGCCAGCAAAGAGGCCCTGGGAACCGGGGAGCTGTTTTTT.

This clone appeared once. The rearrangement joins TRBV30 to TRBJ2-1; TRBD2 aligns across 12 bases. The V and J ends lost 3 bases and 7 bases, in that order; junction bases with no gene match: 1. CDR3 size: 13 residues. Germline V gene sequence: CDR1 GTSNPN, CDR2 SVGIG (reference sequence). The CDR3 bases are TGTGCCTGGAGCGGACTAGCGGGGAATGAGCAGTTCTTC. This sequence encodes CAWSGLAGNEQFF. Full variable domain (outside the CDR3, taken from reference TRBV30 and TRBJ2-1): SQTIHQWPATLVQPVGSPLSLECTVEGTSNPNLYWYRQAAGRGLQLLFYSVGIGQISSEVPQNLSASRPQDRQFILSSKKLLLSDSGFYLCAWSGLAGNEQFFGPGTRLTVL.

The rearrangement links TRBV11-3 to TRBJ1-5; 7 bases align to TRBD1. Germline CDR1 reads SGHNT; CDR2 reads YENEEA. V lost 5 bases and J lost 0; bases outside the gene matches: 4. CDR3 length equals 15 residues. CDR3 sequence (DNA): TGTGCCAGCAGCCCGGGACAGTCTAGCAATCAGCCCCAGCATTTT. Translation gives CASSPGQSSNQPQHF.

This chain joins TRBV6-5 and TRBJ1-6; 9 bases are shared with TRBD1. The CDR3 consists of 14 residues. Trimming cost V 6 bases and J 8 bases; bases outside gene matches: 5. Germline CDR1 and CDR2: MNHEY and SVGAGI. CDR3 residues: CASSRRTGDSPLHF. CDR3 bases: TGTGCCAGCAGCCGACGGACAGGGGATTCACCCCTCCACTTT.

By sample fraction, this clone is medium-sized. The chain is built from TRBV7-2 and TRBJ2-7; 12 nucleotides agree with TRBD2. The germline V gene has CDR1 SGHTA and CDR2 FQGNSA. The CDR3 consists of 16 residues. V lost 5 bases to trimming and J lost 0 bases; unmatched junction nucleotides: 5. The CDR3 loop reads CASSRTSGTSSYEQYF. CDR3 nucleotides: TGTGCCAGCAGCCGGACTAGCGGGACGAGCTCCTACGAGCAGTACTTC.

The J gene is TRBJ1-2, the V gene TRBV7-9; no definite D call. V lost 1 base, J lost 2 bases, and 5 bases lay in between. CDR1 is SEHNR, CDR2 FQNEAQ, per germline (reference sequence). This CDR3 is 13 amino acids long. The chain's CDR3 is CASSLVGNYGYTF. The CDR3 DNA reads TGTGCCAGCAGCTTAGTGGGCAACTATGGCTACACCTTC.

The chain combines TRBV30 with TRBJ2-3; TRBD2 matches 9 bases. Unmatched junction bases numbered 11, after V lost 3 bases and J lost 1 base. This CDR3 spans 17 amino acids. Per germline, CDR1 GTSNPN and CDR2 SVGIG (reference sequence). CDR3 DNA sequence: TGTGCCTGGAGCCCCCGCGGGGGGGCGTGGGGCACAGATACGCAGTATTTT. As protein: CAWSPRGGAWGTDTQYF.

The rearrangement joins TRBV7-2 to TRBJ2-3, with TRBD2 identical over 9 bases. CDR3 length equals 18 residues. The ends lost 1 base at V and 0 bases at J; junction bases unmatched: 8. CDR1 is SGHTA and CDR2 is FQGNSA in the germline V gene. The CDR3 sequence is CASSLVGLAGTSTDTQYF. DNA of the CDR3: TGTGCCAGCAGCTTAGTTGGGCTAGCGGGGACTAGCACAGATACGCAGTATTTT.

The CDR3 reads CASSQEGYGATEAFF. The CDR3 nucleotides are TGCGCCAGCAGCCAAGAGGGGTACGGGGCGACTGAAGCTTTCTTT. The chain has TRBV4-1 and TRBJ1-1, with D maybe TRBD1 (5 bases). Germline CDR1 reads MGHRA; CDR2 reads YSYEKL. The V gene lost 0 bases and the J gene lost 5 bases, with 13 bases spanning the gap. The CDR3 is made up of 15 amino acids.

V gene TRBV4-1 combines with J gene TRBJ1-2; maybe TRBD1 (5 bases). Deletions cut 4 bases from V and 6 bases from J, with 15 bases between. The CDR3 runs 14 residues. Germline V lookup: CDR1 MGHRA, CDR2 YSYEKL. CDR3 sequence reads: CASSPISGGNGYTF. Written as DNA, the CDR3 is TGCGCCAGCAGCCCAATAAGTGGGGGGAATGGCTACACCTTC.

This chain connects TRBV4-3 to TRBJ2-3; 8 nucleotides match TRBD2. The CDR3 is 15 amino acids. Trimming cost V 2 bases and J 1 base; bases outside gene matches: 2. The germline CDR1 and CDR2 sequences are LGHNA and YSLEER. CDR3 loop: CASSQTAGGTDTQYF. The CDR3 nucleotides are TGCGCCAGCAGCCAAACAGCGGGGGGCACAGATACGCAGTATTTT.

The chain has TRBV18 and TRBJ2-2; possibly TRBD1 for D (6 bases). V lost 1 base to trimming and J lost 4 bases, with 13 bases between them. Germline CDR1 is KGHSH and CDR2 is LQKENI. This CDR3 spans 16 amino acids. The CDR3 is CASSPRKGVGTGELFF. The CDR3 DNA sequence: TGTGCCAGCTCACCACGGAAGGGGGTCGGCACCGGGGAGCTGTTTTTT.

The gene calls are TRBV24-1 and TRBJ2-3; no reliable D call. Germline V gene data show CDR1 as KGHDR and CDR2 as SFDVKD. Trimming cost V 0 bases and J 5 bases, with 8 bases left between them. The CDR3 covers 14 residues. The CDR3 sequence: CATSDLMAQDTQYF. The CDR3 region has the DNA TGTGCCACCAGTGATTTGATGGCCCAAGATACGCAGTATTTT.

J is TRBJ2-1 and V is TRBV9, with 8 nucleotides matching TRBD2. Germline CDR1 is SGDLS and CDR2 is YYNGEE. The CDR3 spans 19 residues. The J segment lost 0 bases and the V segment lost 1 base, leaving 12 bases of the junction unmatched. The CDR3 DNA sequence: TGTGCCAGCAGCGTATCGTATCGGGGGGGCGGAAGCTCCTACAATGAGCAGTTCTTC. This gives the protein CASSVSYRGGGSSYNEQFF.

This chain links TRBV3-1 (or the pseudogene TRBV3-2) with TRBJ2-7; D gene uncertain. The CDR3 has 12 amino acids. Trimming cost V 1 base and J 3 bases, with 4 bases left between them. Germline values: CDR1 LGHDT, CDR2 YNNKEL (reference sequence). CDR3 DNA: TGTGCCAGCAGCCAAGTGCGCTACGAGCAGTACTTC. As protein: CASSQVRYEQYF.